The entry below gives a single T cell receptor (beta chain) sequence along with its context. Here immunoSEQ multiplex PCR was the method, and the copy in TCRdb shows in-frame clones only, minus some. Here the sample spans fewer than 200,000 clones, about four fifths being singletons. This entry is derived from a study of blood T cell repertoires in COVID-19. At the level of the study: Both acute and convalescent COVID-19 samples were obtained from the United States, Italy and Spain.

CDR1 WSHSY and CDR2 SAAADI come from the germline V gene. The CDR3 has 14 residues. V trimming: 6 bases; J trimming: 8 bases; junction bases outside the gene matches: 8. The gene calls are TRBV10-2 and TRBJ1-2, with 11 bases aligning to TRBD1. This TCR was recovered from a woman aged 50 to 60 in a cohort exposed to, infected with or recovered from COVID-19 (not recorded which). Input material: PBMCs or T cells enriched from blood (not recorded which). DNA of the CDR3: TGCGCCAGCAGCGCCGGACAGGGGGCCGAAGGCTACACCTTC. Translation: CASSAGQGAEGYTF.